This T cell receptor beta chain was observed in a study of cytomegalovirus exposure and HLA in healthy donors. Study summary: About 77 million unique TCRs from HLA-typed donors made up an early data release.

The CDR3 totals 12 residues. Germline-derived CDR1 and CDR2 are LNHDA and SQIVND (reference sequence). The V and J ends lost 3 bases and 8 bases respectively, with 8 bases between them. 13 Jbeta primers and 60 Vbeta primers were used for the PCR. The data were produced by immunoSEQ multiplex PCR, yet TCRdb's version contains in-frame clones alone and is incomplete. Among roughly 160,000 clones, over 80% were seen once, and the ten largest hold 0.95% to 1.5%. This TCR derives from a boy aged 2-9 years in good health and CMV-seronegative. The rearrangement links TRBV19 to TRBJ1-5; D is ambiguous. The specimen was PBMCs. This chain's CDR3 is CASSIPGEPQHF. The DNA of the CDR3 is TGTGCCAGTAGTATCCCCGGGGAGCCCCAGCATTTT.